The TCR beta chain described here comes from a study of blood T cell repertoires in COVID-19. The CDR3 loop spans 15 amino acids. Germline CDR1 reads LNHNV; CDR2 reads YYDKDF (reference sequence). Trimming removed 5 bases from V and 2 bases from J; junction bases left unmatched: 6. Here immunoSEQ multiplex PCR was the method, and the copy in TCRdb shows in-frame clones only, minus some. The table records under 350,000 clones, around nine tenths of them present only once. The specimen was peripheral blood. The chain joins TRBV15 to TRBJ1-5; 7 nucleotides line up with TRBD1. The TCR sequence derives from a man aged 40-49 years with acute or convalescent COVID-19. The CDR3 region has the DNA TGTGCCACCAGCCTGACAGGGTTCGGCAATCAGCCCCAGCATTTT. Amino acid sequence: CATSLTGFGNQPQHF.